Listed here is a single TCR beta chain. It has no known antigen specificity. Per-base quality was not reported, and no clone a single base away is much larger than it. Receptor amplification or capture employed the immunoSEQ multiplex PCR assay. For most patients, genomic DNA was isolated with the Qiagen DNeasy Blood and Tissue Kit and sent frozen to Adaptive Biotechnologies for TCR sequencing. Adaptive Biotechnologies carried out high-throughput TCR-beta CDR3 sequencing of genomic DNA for most patients. In the paper's pipeline: TCR sequencing data were retrieved from Adaptive's ImmunoSEQ software for 15 to 20 patients, whereas three other patients were processed with MiXCR and VDJtools. To correct CD4 versus CD8 sorting errors, sequences present in both subsets at a frequency ratio below 5:1 were removed. CDR3 nucleotide sequences shared between donor and recipient were removed because the origin of such sequences could not be assigned. At least 2-fold expansion over unstimulated cells and a minimum CFSE-low frequency of 0.002% (template counts) or 0.001% (read counts) were required for clones to be classified as alloreactive. A clone was considered mappable if detected in the sequenced pre-transplant spleen, lymph node, or MLR CFSE-low populations of the donor or recipient. The cumulative frequency of alloreactive clones was calculated as a percentage of all sequences, weighted by copy number. TCRdb re-hosts the immuneACCESS table, in-frame sequences only. Its copies lack some clones; in the studies checked, an unresolved V gene accounts for under half of them, and the cause for the rest is not known. V and J calls and clone size follow that table, whereas D and trimming were derived from the DNA. The sample table records just under 50,000 clones; about 81% of these occur just once. Around 0.5% of the sample belongs to the ten largest clones.

The data originate from a study of graft-versus-host responses after intestinal transplantation listed by TCRdb under 2021. As for the study more broadly: The transplants that recipients got were multivisceral, liver-intestinal, or isolated intestinal. The cohort enrolled 20 to 25 intestinal transplant recipients, one of whom was a retransplant, and a few patients without pretransplant specimens were excluded. To identify alloreactive clones, pre-transplant mixed lymphocyte reaction products were sequenced and compared with unstimulated pre-transplant donor and recipient T cells. All recipients received anti-thymocyte globulin induction followed by maintenance tacrolimus and steroids for around 3 years. Donor T cell macrochimerism was defined as a peak of at least 4% donor T cells among recipient peripheral blood mononuclear cells. Rather than going through the commercial service, samples from a few later patients were sequenced in-house on an Illumina MiSeq and processed with MiXCR. Graft-versus-host and host-versus-graft alloreactive T cell clones were tracked in the graft, circulation and bone marrow after intestinal transplantation using bulk TCR-beta CDR3 sequencing. Here is what the overall study found, with its caveats: Early after transplant, declines in HvG clones were associated with peak levels of circulating GvH clones. GvH clones were detected in recipient bone marrow, and some appeared earlier in ileal mucosa or blood, consistent with an intestinal mucosal origin. High GvH to HvG T cell clonal ratios were observed in the allografts of patients with donor T cell macrochimerism. The conclusions were limited by the relatively low number and heterogeneity of the intestinal transplant patients.

Explained via the paper, the time point label denotes: cells obtained before transplantation from donor or recipient. CD3+CD4+ and CD3+CD8+ populations were FACS-sorted from unstimulated pre-transplant donor and recipient cells taken from spleen or lymph nodes. The germline V gene provides CDR1 SGHNT and CDR2 YENEEA. There are 17 amino acids in the CDR3, from cysteine to phenylalanine inclusive. Only CDR3 DNA remains: 51 bases, in frame from the first base. Clipping removes 5 bases from V and 0 bases from J, with 11 as the unmatched junction base count. The sample consisted of unstimulated CD4+ T cells sorted from spleen or lymph node cells, taken before transplant. This sequence originates from a human donor who was the organ donor for an intestinal transplant. Rearrangement joined TRBV11-3 to TRBJ2-7; TRBD1 lines up with 9 middle nucleotides. The sequence in DNA is TGTGCCAGCAGCACCTCCGGGACAGGGATGGGCTCCTACGAGCAGTACTTC. It translates as CASSTSGTGMGSYEQYF.